This T cell receptor beta chain came from a study of blood T cell repertoires in COVID-19. In the study overall: COVID-19 samples collected from the United States, Italy and Spain covered acute and convalescent phases. T cells, B-cell-depleted T cells, or PBMCs provided the cDNA or gDNA that served as material.

Germline CDR1 reads SGDLS; CDR2 reads YYNGEE. V shed 5 bases and J shed 0 bases, with 14 bases lying between them. The CDR3 consists of 16 residues. Under the authors' procedure: Reference gene primer amplification yielded estimated nucleated cell counts. TCRdb's copy holds only in-frame clones and misses some; the assay was immunoSEQ multiplex PCR. That table gives V, J and clone size, and the DNA gave D and trimming. The sample includes roughly 230,000 clones, around four fifths of them seen just once. The clonotype was recovered from a woman aged 55-69 years with active or convalescent COVID-19. The J gene is TRBJ2-2, the V gene TRBV9; TRBD1 is a possible D gene (5 bases). Sequencing used peripheral blood. The CDR3 DNA sequence: TGTGCCAGCAGTGAAAGGGGCAGGGCGAACACCGGGGAGCTGTTTTTT. It translates to CASSERGRANTGELFF. Full variable domain (missing parts from reference TRBV9 and TRBJ2-2): DSGVTQTPKHLITATGQRVTLRCSPRSGDLSVYWYQQSLDQGLQFLIQYYNGEERAKGNILERFSAQQFPDLHSELNLSSLELGDSALYFCASSERGRANTGELFFGEGSRLTVL.